One and the same sample provided the 22 T cell receptor beta chains below, sequenced in a study of T cells in Graves' hyperthyroidism and ophthalmopathy. There were TCR beta CDR3 regions amplified from RNA transcripts. When the TCR CDR3 underwent first-round RT-PCR, the HTBI primer set was used. TCRdb re-called the multiplex PCR reads through MiXCR, storing one row per CDR3 protein. Here the sample spans around 350,000 distinct CDR3 sequences, 15% to 20% being singletons. Specimen: blood. These receptors came from a woman aged 25 to 39 with Graves' hyperthyroidism that later progressed to Graves' ophthalmopathy.

This clonotype was counted between two and nine times. The CDR3: CASSENPGSGGSRDIQYF. The CDR3 DNA reads TGTGCCAGCAGTGAAAACCCAGGTTCAGGAGGGAGCCGTGACATTCAGTACTTC. The J gene is TRBJ2-4, the V gene TRBV6-1; the D gene is possibly TRBD2 (6 bases). Germline V gives CDR1 MNHNS, CDR2 SASEGT. There are 18 residues in the CDR3. V was shortened by 2 bases and J by 8 bases, with 25 bases between the two germline ends.

As concerns this clonotype: This may come from a read error, since a much larger clone is one base off. J is TRBJ1-6 and V is TRBV6-1, with D uncertain. Per the germline V gene, CDR1 is MNHNS and CDR2 is SASEGT. This CDR3 spans 14 amino acids. The CDR3 loop reads CARSRIGSASPLHF. In DNA form, the CDR3 reads TGTGCCCGCAGTCGAATTGGATCCGCTTCACCCCTCCACTTT.

This clonotype was seen a handful of times. The rearrangement links TRBV7-9 to TRBJ1-1; D not certain. CDR1 SEHNR and CDR2 FQNEAQ come from the germline V gene (reference sequence). Trimming took off 2 bases at V and 3 bases at J, with 7 bases between the two ends. The CDR3 extends over 13 amino acids. The CDR3 nucleotides are TGTGCCAGCAGCTTAAGTTTGGACACTGAAGCTTTCTTT. Translated, it gives CASSLSLDTEAFF.

This clonotype was picked up many times. This sequence joins TRBV6-2 or TRBV6-3 and TRBJ2-7; TRBD2 matches 14 bases. The CDR3 contains 22 residues. The germline CDR1 and CDR2 sequences are MNHEY and SVGEGT. V gave up 4 bases and J gave up 0 bases; unmatched junction bases: 20. CDR3 amino acids: CASSSRQGRGLAGEGFSYEQYF. In DNA, the CDR3 is TGTGCCAGCAGTTCTCGACAGGGACGGGGACTAGCGGGAGAAGGGTTCTCCTACGAGCAGTACTTC.

This chain links TRBV29-1 with TRBJ1-5, with D tentatively TRBD1 (6 bases). Germline CDR1 is SQVTM and CDR2 is ANQGSEA. The CDR3 is made up of 13 amino acids. V lost 5 bases, J lost 4 bases, and 12 bases lay in between. The CDR3 here is CSVRQGLNQPQHF. CDR3 coding DNA: TGCAGCGTTAGGCAGGGGCTAAATCAGCCCCAGCATTTT.

Many counts were recorded for this clonotype. The V and J genes are TRBV24-1 and TRBJ2-7, with a weak D call TRBD2 (5 bases). V lost 4 bases to trimming and J lost 3 bases, with 12 bases between them. CDR1 KGHDR and CDR2 SFDVKD come from the germline V gene. The CDR3 has 14 amino acids. CDR3 loop: CATSDPTTSYEQYF. DNA for the CDR3: TGTGCCACCAGTGACCCTACTACTAGCTACGAGCAGTACTTC.

This chain joins TRBV15 and TRBJ2-7, with D possibly being TRBD2 (5 bases). Trimming stripped 0 bases from V and 5 bases from J, with 14 bases between. There are 15 residues in the CDR3. CDR1 is LNHNV and CDR2 is YYDKDF in the germline V gene (reference sequence). DNA of the CDR3: TGTGCCACCAGCAGAGATCGGTTGGGGAGTCACGAGCAGTACTTC. It encodes CATSRDRLGSHEQYF.

In this sample, this clonotype turned up many times. The chain has TRBV28 and TRBJ1-6, with 8 bases fitting TRBD1. Germline assignment: CDR1 MDHEN and CDR2 SYDVKM. V gave up 9 bases and J gave up 5 bases; unmatched junction bases: 6. This CDR3 has 14 residues. CDR3 DNA sequence: TGTGCCAGTAGGACAGGGTGGGATAATTCACCCCTCCACTTT. It translates to CASRTGWDNSPLHF.

The V call is TRBV28, the J call TRBJ1-1; D not certain. Germline-derived CDR1 and CDR2 are MDHEN and SYDVKM. This CDR3 comprises 14 residues. V was cut by 1 base and J by 7 bases, with 13 bases left in between. The CDR3 nucleotides are TGTGCCAGCAGTTTATCGGTCGGGCGAATTGAAGCTTTCTTT. This sequence encodes CASSLSVGRIEAFF.

The table lists this clonotype with a few counts. V gene TRBV9 combines with J gene TRBJ1-2; no definite D call. Trimming cost V 0 bases and J 4 bases, with 13 bases left between them. Per germline, CDR1 SGDLS and CDR2 YYNGEE. CDR3 length: 15 amino acids. CDR3 region: CASSVGALTAYGYTF. CDR3 coding DNA: TGTGCCAGCAGCGTAGGGGCTCTAACGGCCTATGGCTACACCTTC.

This clonotype was observed a handful of times. The rearrangement joins TRBV11-2 to TRBJ1-3; 9 positions agree with TRBD1. The germline V gene has CDR1 SGHAT and CDR2 FQNNGV. With 4 bases clipped from V and 4 bases from J, the junction kept 5 bases outside the gene matches. The CDR3 spans 15 residues. CDR3 amino acids: CASSSTGGGGNTIYF. The DNA for the CDR3 is TGTGCCAGCAGCTCCACAGGGGGCGGAGGAAACACCATATATTTT.

This clonotype was recorded a few times. J is TRBJ2-7 and V is TRBV3-1, with 7 bases identical to TRBD1. Germline values: CDR1 LGHDT, CDR2 YNNKEL (reference sequence). Trimming took 4 bases from V and 6 from J; bases not matched to a gene: 3. The CDR3 is 12 amino acids. The CDR3 spells CASSPWTGEQYF. The CDR3 nucleotides are TGTGCCAGCAGCCCCTGGACAGGCGAGCAGTACTTC.

V is TRBV10-3 and J is TRBJ2-2, with D perhaps TRBD1 (7 bases). Per the germline V gene, CDR1 is ENHRY and CDR2 is SYGVKD. The CDR3 has 16 residues. The V and J ends lost 4 bases and 0 bases respectively, with 12 bases between them. CDR3 loop: CAISVSGGTNTGELFF. The CDR3 nucleotides are TGTGCCATCAGTGTCTCAGGGGGGACGAACACCGGGGAGCTGTTTTTT.

The genes are TRBV19 and TRBJ1-5, with D hard to call. Trimming took 4 bases from V and 2 from J, leaving 15 bases between them. Looked up from germline, CDR1 is LNHDA and CDR2 is SQIVND (reference sequence). There are 16 residues in the CDR3. CDR3 residues: CASSKIPDGGNQPQHF. The CDR3 DNA sequence: TGTGCCAGTAGTAAAATCCCTGACGGAGGCAATCAGCCCCAGCATTTT.

There are many counts of this clonotype. The chain links TRBV7-9 to TRBJ2-3; D may be TRBD2 (6 bases). V lost 2 bases, J lost 1 base, and 10 bases lay in between. The CDR3 is 15 amino acids. Germline assignment: CDR1 SEHNR and CDR2 FQNEAQ (reference sequence). In DNA, the CDR3 is TGTGCCAGCAGCTTATTGGGCGGGGGCACAGATACGCAGTATTTT. Its translation is CASSLLGGGTDTQYF.

In its sample, this clonotype was seen many times. The chain links TRBV29-1 to TRBJ2-1; the D gene is possibly TRBD2 (6 bases). Between the trimmed V and J ends, which lost 6 bases and 3 bases, there was a span of 21 bases. CDR1 is SQVTM and CDR2 is ANQGSEA in the germline V gene. CDR3 length: 16 residues. CDR3 in DNA: TGCAGCGTGGACGGCGGAGCGGGCGAATACTACAATGAGCAGTTCTTC. Translated: CSVDGGAGEYYNEQFF.

Ten or more counts support this clonotype. J is TRBJ1-2 and V is TRBV28, with unresolved D. The CDR3 extends over 11 amino acids. The V gene lost 2 bases and the J gene lost 13 bases, with 11 bases spanning the gap. CDR1 and CDR2 (germline): MDHEN, SYDVKM. The CDR3 region is CASSLLSLVTF. CDR3 coding DNA: TGTGCCAGCAGTTTACTGTCGCTAGTCACCTTC.

This rearrangement joins TRBV5-1 to TRBJ1-4; tentatively, D is TRBD1 (6 bases). The CDR3 covers 16 residues. Germline assignment: CDR1 SGHRS and CDR2 YFSETQ. V was clipped by 4 bases and J by 5 bases, with 18 bases between them. The CDR3 here is CASSAGHVPRNEKLFF. The CDR3 bases are TGCGCCAGCAGCGCGGGACACGTACCTCGGAATGAAAAACTGTTTTTT.

V is TRBV7-9 and J is TRBJ1-1; TRBD1 agrees at 12 bases. Germline-derived CDR1 and CDR2 are SEHNR and FQNEAQ (reference sequence). Trimming at V came to 5 bases and at J to 5 bases, leaving 12 bases not matched to a gene. This CDR3 comprises 17 residues. The CDR3 protein is CASSPRDRGLSKTEAFF. CDR3 nucleotides: TGTGCCAGCAGCCCCCGGGACAGGGGGCTTTCGAAGACTGAAGCTTTCTTT.

This clonotype has a handful of counts. The chain joins TRBV4-1 to TRBJ2-4; possible D gene TRBD1, 9 bases. Trimming cost V 0 bases and J 0 bases, with 27 bases left between them. CDR1 and CDR2 (germline): MGHRA, YSYEKL. The CDR3 is made up of 22 amino acids. The DNA of the CDR3 is TGCGCCAGCAGCCAAGATCTTACGGGGGGGACAGGGATATTTCTAGCCAAAAACATTCAGTACTTC. Its protein product is CASSQDLTGGTGIFLAKNIQYF.

The genes are TRBV4-1 and TRBJ2-3; 8 bases map to TRBD2. CDR3 length: 18 amino acids. Trimming at V came to 1 base and at J to 7 bases, leaving 16 bases not matched to a gene. Germline V gene sequence: CDR1 MGHRA, CDR2 YSYEKL. The CDR3 coding sequence is TGCGCCAGCAGCCAAGTCGGTCAGACTAGCGAGAGGCGAAATACGCAGTATTTT. It encodes CASSQVGQTSERRNTQYF.

Remarks on this clonotype: A much bigger clone sits one base away, suggesting this may be a read error. The genes are TRBV11-2 and TRBJ1-2; D is undetermined. Germline CDR1 and CDR2: SGHAT and FQNNGV. CDR3 size: 15 residues. Trimming shortened V by 0 bases and J by 1 base, and 9 bases separated the two germline ends. The CDR3 reads CASSLDRKGNYGYTF. The CDR3 DNA is TGTGCCAGCAGCTTAGATCGAAAAGGTAACTATGGCTACACCTTC. Full variable domain (rest looked up from reference TRBV11-2 and TRBJ1-2): EAGVAQSPRYKIIEKRQSVAFWCNPISGHATLYWYQQILGQGPKLLIQFQNNGVVDDSQLPKDRFSAERLKGVDSTLKIQPAKLEDSAVYLCASSLDRKGNYGYTFGSGTRLTVV.